The present TCR beta chain was sequenced within a study of T cell responses to AZD1222 COVID-19 vaccine. Study details: Doses given second, at about 4 or about 12 weeks, were pooled. General study points: The breadth and depth of Spike-specific TCRs increased once two AZD1222 doses had been given. Spike-wide vaccine-associated CD4 TCRs dominated at 160-218 and 743-854.

Details on this clone: Its antigen is currently unknown.

Libraries were prepared by immunoSEQ multiplex PCR; TCRdb keeps only in-frame clonotypes and omits some of them. Of under 130,000 clones in the sample, around 94% were seen once. CDR3 length equals 16 residues. Trimming stripped 6 bases from V and 0 bases from J, with 15 bases between. Germline lookup yields CDR1 SGHNT and CDR2 YENEEA. The genes are TRBV11-3 and TRBJ2-1; a possible D gene is TRBD2 (6 bases). This TCR derives from an adult in good health. This material consisted of peripheral blood, taken on day 0 of AZD1222 vaccination. CDR3 in DNA: TGTGCCAGCAGTGGACGTTGGACTATCTCCTACAATGAGCAGTTCTTC. Its translation is CASSGRWTISYNEQFF.